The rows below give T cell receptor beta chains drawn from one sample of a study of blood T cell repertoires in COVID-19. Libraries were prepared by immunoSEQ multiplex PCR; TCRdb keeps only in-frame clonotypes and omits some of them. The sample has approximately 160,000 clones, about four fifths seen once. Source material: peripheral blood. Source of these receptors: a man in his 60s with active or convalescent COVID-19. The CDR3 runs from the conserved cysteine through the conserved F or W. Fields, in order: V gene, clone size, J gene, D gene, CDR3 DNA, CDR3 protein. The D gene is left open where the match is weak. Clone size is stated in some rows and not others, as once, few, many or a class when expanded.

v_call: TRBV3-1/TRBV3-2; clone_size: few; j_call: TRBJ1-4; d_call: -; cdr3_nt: TGTGCCAGCAGCCAAGCAAGAGATAATGAAAAACTGTTTTTT; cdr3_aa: CASSQARDNEKLFF
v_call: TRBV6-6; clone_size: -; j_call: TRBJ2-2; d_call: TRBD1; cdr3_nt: TGTGCCAGCAGTCGACTGACAGGGACGAACACCGGGGAGCTGTTTTTT; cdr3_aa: CASSRLTGTNTGELFF
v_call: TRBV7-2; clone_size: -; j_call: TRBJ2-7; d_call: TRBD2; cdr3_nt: TGTGCCAGCAGCTCCTCGACTAGCGGGATCTACGAGCAGTACTTC; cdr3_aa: CASSSSTSGIYEQYF
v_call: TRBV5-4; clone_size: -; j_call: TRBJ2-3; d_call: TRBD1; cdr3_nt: TGTGCCAGCAGCTACCGGGACAGGGGAGATACGCAGTATTTT; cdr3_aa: CASSYRDRGDTQYF
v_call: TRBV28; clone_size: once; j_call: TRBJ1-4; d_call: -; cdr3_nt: TGTGCCTCTGAAGGGGTGCCCCCAACTAATGAAAAACTGTTTTTT; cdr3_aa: CASEGVPPTNEKLFF
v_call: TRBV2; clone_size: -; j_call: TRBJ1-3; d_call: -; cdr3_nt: TGTGCCAGCACTTCCTATCCAGAGGGTGGAAACACCATATATTTT; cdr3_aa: CASTSYPEGGNTIYF
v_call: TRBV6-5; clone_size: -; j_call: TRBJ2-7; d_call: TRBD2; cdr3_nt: TGTGCCAGCACAGGGACTAGCGGCATCTACGAGCAGTACTTC; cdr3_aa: CASTGTSGIYEQYF
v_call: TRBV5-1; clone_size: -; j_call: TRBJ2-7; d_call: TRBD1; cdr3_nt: TGCGCCAGCAGCTTACAGACAGGGGGGACCTACGAGCAGTACTTC; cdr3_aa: CASSLQTGGTYEQYF
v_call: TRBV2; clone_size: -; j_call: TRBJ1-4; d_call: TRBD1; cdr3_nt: TGTGCCAGCACCCTGGACAGGGCCGCAACTAATGAAAAACTGTTTTTT; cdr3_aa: CASTLDRAATNEKLFF
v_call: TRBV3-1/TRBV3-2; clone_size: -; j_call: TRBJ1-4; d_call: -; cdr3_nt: TGTGCCAGCAGACCAACAGGGCTCAATGAAAAACTGTTTTTT; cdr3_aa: CASRPTGLNEKLFF
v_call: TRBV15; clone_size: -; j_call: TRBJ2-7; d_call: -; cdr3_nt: TGTGCCACCAGCAGAGATCAATCCTACGAGCAGTACTTC; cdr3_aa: CATSRDQSYEQYF
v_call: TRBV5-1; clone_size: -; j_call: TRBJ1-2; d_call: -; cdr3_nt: TGCGCCAGCAGCTTGGACACAACTAACTATGGCTACACCTTC; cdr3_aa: CASSLDTTNYGYTF
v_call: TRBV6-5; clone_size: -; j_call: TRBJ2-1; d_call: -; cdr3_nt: TGTGCCAGCAGTTACGCTCCGGGAAAGGCTGAGCAGTTCTTC; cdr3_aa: CASSYAPGKAEQFF
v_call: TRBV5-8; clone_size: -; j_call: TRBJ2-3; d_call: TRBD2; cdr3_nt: TGTGCCAGCAGCTCCGGGACTAGCGGCACAGATACGCAGTATTTT; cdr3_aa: CASSSGTSGTDTQYF
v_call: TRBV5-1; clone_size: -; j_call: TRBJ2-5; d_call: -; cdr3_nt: TGCGCCAGCAGCACAACGTCGCAGGGAGGAGAGACCCAGTACTTC; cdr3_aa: CASSTTSQGGETQYF
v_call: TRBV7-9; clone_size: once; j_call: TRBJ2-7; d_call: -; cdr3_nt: TGTGCCAGCAGCTCTTCTTTTCTAAACTCCTACGAGCAGTACTTC; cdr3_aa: CASSSSFLNSYEQYF
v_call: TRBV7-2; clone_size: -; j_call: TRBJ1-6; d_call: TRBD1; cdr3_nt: TGTGCCAGCAGCCCGGGACAGCGGACCTCACCCCTCCACTTT; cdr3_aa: CASSPGQRTSPLHF
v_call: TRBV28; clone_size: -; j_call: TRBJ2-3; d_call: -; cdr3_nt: TGTGCCAGCAGTTTAGTTGCGGGATATCCAGATACGCAGTATTTT; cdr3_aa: CASSLVAGYPDTQYF
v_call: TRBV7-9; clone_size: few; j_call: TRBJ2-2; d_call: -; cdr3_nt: TGTGCCAGCAGCTTACGACAGGACCTAAGTGCCGGGGAGCTGTTTTTT; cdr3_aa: CASSLRQDLSAGELFF
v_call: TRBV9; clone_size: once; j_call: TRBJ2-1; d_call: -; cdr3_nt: TGTGCCAGCAGCGTGACTAGTTCTTACAATGAGCAGTTCTTC; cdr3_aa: CASSVTSSYNEQFF
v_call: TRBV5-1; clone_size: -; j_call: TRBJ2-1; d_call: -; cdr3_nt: TGCGCCAGCAGCTTGTGGGGAGAGCTGCGGGTCGATGAGCAGTTCTTC; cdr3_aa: CASSLWGELRVDEQFF
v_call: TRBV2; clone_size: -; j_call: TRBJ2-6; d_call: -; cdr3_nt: TGTGCCAGCAGGGACAGCTCTGGGGCCAACGTCCTGACTTTC; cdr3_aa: CASRDSSGANVLTF
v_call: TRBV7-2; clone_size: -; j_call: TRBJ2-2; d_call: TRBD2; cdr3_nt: TGTGCCAGCAGCTTGACTAGCGGGGTCACCGGGGAGCTGTTTTTT; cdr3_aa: CASSLTSGVTGELFF
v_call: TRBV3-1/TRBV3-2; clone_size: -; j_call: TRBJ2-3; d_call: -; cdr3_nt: TGTGCCAGCAGGATGGGACGACGGACAGCGAAATTCCACACAGATACGCAGTATTTT; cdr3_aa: CASRMGRRTAKFHTDTQYF
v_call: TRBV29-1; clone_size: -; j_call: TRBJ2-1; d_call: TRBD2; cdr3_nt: TGCAGCGTCAGGCTAGCGGGAGTCGTCGCTGAGCAGTTCTTC; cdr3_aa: CSVRLAGVVAEQFF
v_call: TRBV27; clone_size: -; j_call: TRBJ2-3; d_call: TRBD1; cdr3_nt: TGTGCCAGCAGTTGGCGGGACAGGGCCACAGATACGCAGTATTTT; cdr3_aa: CASSWRDRATDTQYF
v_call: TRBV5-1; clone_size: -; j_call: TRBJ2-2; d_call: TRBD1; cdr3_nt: TGCGCCAGCAGCTTGGAAGGGACAGGGGACACCGGGGAGCTGTTTTTT; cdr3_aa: CASSLEGTGDTGELFF
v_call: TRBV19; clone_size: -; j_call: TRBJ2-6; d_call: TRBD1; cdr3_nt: TGTGCCAGTAGTGCGAGGACAGGGGACTTCTCTGGGGCCAACGTCCTGACTTTC; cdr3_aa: CASSARTGDFSGANVLTF
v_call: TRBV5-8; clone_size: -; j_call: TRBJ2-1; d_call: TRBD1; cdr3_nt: TGTGCCAGCAGCCCACCTCAAGTGACAGGGGGCATGTACAATGAGCAGTTCTTC; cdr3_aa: CASSPPQVTGGMYNEQFF
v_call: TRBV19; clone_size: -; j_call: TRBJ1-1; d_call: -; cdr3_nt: TGTGCCAGTAGGGCGGACAGAGGGAGTTTCGAAGCTTTCTTT; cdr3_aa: CASRADRGSFEAFF
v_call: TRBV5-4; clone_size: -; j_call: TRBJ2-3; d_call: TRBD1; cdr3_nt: TGTGCCAGCAGCTTTGTGCAGGGGGCAGGTACGCAGTATTTT; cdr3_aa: CASSFVQGAGTQYF
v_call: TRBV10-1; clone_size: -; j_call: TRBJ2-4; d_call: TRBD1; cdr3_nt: TGCGCCAGCAGTGAGTCCGCCTTGGGACAGGGGGTCAAAAACATTCAGTACTTC; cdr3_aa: CASSESALGQGVKNIQYF
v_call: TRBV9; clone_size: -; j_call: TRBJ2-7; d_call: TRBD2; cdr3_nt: TGTGCCAGCAGCGCGGGGACTAGCGGGATTCGGGGGAGGGACTACGAGCAGTACTTC; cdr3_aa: CASSAGTSGIRGRDYEQYF